A single sample is the source of the 25 T cell receptor beta chains below, sequenced in a study of T cells in localized non-small cell lung cancer. Only in-frame clones appear in the TCRdb table, and some are missing; sequencing was by immunoSEQ multiplex PCR. The repertoire holds 1,600 or so clones, with roughly 22% as singletons. The material was normal lung tissue next to the tumor, obtained before any cancer treatment. The receptors here all came from a woman aged 35 to 70 with stage I lung adenocarcinoma.

The chain has TRBV14 and TRBJ1-1; 8 bases agree with TRBD1. There are 15 residues in the CDR3. J was trimmed by 7 bases and V by 4 bases; bases with no gene match: 11. Germline V gene data show CDR1 as SGHDN and CDR2 as FVKESK. The CDR3 spells CASSLREGRGREAFF. Written as DNA, the CDR3 is TGTGCCAGCAGCCTTCGCGAAGGCAGGGGGCGTGAAGCTTTCTTT.

V and J are TRBV6-8 and TRBJ2-7, with 12 positions matching TRBD1. The germline V gene encodes CDR1 MNHGY and CDR2 SAAAGT. J gave up 6 bases and V 6 bases, and 3 bases lay outside the gene matches. The CDR3 runs to 13 residues. This CDR3 reads CASRGQGASEQYF. The CDR3 bases are TGTGCCAGCAGGGGACAGGGGGCGTCCGAGCAGTACTTC.

This clone was detected only a few times. This chain uses TRBV11-3 with TRBJ2-3; 13 bases fit TRBD2. V trimming: 4 bases; J trimming: 3 bases; junction bases outside the gene matches: 4. Germline CDR1 is SGHNT and CDR2 is YENEEA. This CDR3 is built from 16 residues. CDR3 nucleotides: TGTGCCAGCAGCTCGACTAGCGGGGGGCGGACAGATACGCAGTATTTT. Translated: CASSSTSGGRTDTQYF.

By sample share, this clone is medium-sized. This chain connects TRBV6-8 to TRBJ1-5; D gene uncertain. Germline V gene sequence: CDR1 MNHGY, CDR2 SAAAGT. The CDR3 runs to 15 residues. V gave up 2 bases and J gave up 5 bases, with 13 bases separating them. The CDR3 nucleotides read TGTGCCAGCAGTTACCGAGGACTGAAGCATCAGCCCCAGCATTTT. Its translation is CASSYRGLKHQPQHF.

By share of the sample, this clone is large (0.1 to 1%). This chain uses TRBV19 with TRBJ2-2, with 9 bases identical to TRBD1. V lost 9 bases to trimming and J lost 3 bases; unmatched junction nucleotides: 5. The CDR3 has 14 amino acids. From germline, CDR1 is LNHDA and CDR2 SQIVND (reference sequence). The CDR3: CASTTGGDTGELFF. The CDR3 coding sequence is TGTGCCAGCACGACAGGGGGAGACACCGGGGAGCTGTTTTTT.

The chain employs TRBV30 and TRBJ2-1; D call uncertain. The ends were cut back, 1 base at V and 2 bases at J, with 0 bases in the middle. This CDR3 region has 11 residues. The germline V gene encodes CDR1 GTSNPN and CDR2 SVGIG (reference sequence). The CDR3 nucleotides are TGTGCCTGGAGTGCCTACAATGAGCAGTTCTTC. Its protein is CAWSAYNEQFF.

Concerning this clone: The sample holds other DNA sequences that translate to the same CDR3. The chain is built from TRBV9 and TRBJ1-3; D is unresolved. Germline assignment: CDR1 SGDLS and CDR2 YYNGEE. The CDR3 length is 16 residues. The V gene lost 0 bases and the J gene lost 0 bases, with 10 bases spanning the gap. The CDR3 nucleotides read TGTGCCAGCAGCGTAGTGGGCAGGAGCTCTGGAAACACCATATATTTT. Its translation: CASSVVGRSSGNTIYF.

Only a few counts were recorded for this clone. The genes are TRBV6-8 and TRBJ2-1; D is possibly TRBD1 or TRBD2 (5 bases each). V was clipped by 0 bases and J by 7 bases, with 7 bases between them. From germline, CDR1 is MNHGY and CDR2 SAAAGT. The CDR3 has 13 residues. The CDR3 DNA follows: TGTGCCAGCAGTTACTCAGGGACGAATGAGCAGTTCTTC. Protein sequence: CASSYSGTNEQFF.

This clone was seen a few times. The chain recombines TRBV30 with TRBJ2-3, with 10 nucleotides matching TRBD2. The germline V gene has CDR1 GTSNPN and CDR2 SVGIG (reference sequence). Trimming removed 2 bases from V and 5 bases from J; junction bases left unmatched: 10. The CDR3 has 16 amino acids. The CDR3 nucleotides read TGTGCCTGGAGTCCCCCAGCGGGGGGGCCGGGAGATACGCAGTATTTT. It yields the protein CAWSPPAGGPGDTQYF.

This clone turned up a few times. The chain uses TRBV6-8 and TRBJ2-7; 7 bases align to TRBD1. This CDR3 has 17 amino acids. Losses at the gene ends were 9 bases for V and 2 bases for J; bases not matched to a gene: 19. CDR1 MNHGY and CDR2 SAAAGT come from the germline V gene. CDR3 nucleotide sequence: TGTGCCAGTACCAAAGCCGTTACGACAGGGACCACCTACGAGCAGTACTTC. Amino acids: CASTKAVTTGTTYEQYF.

V is TRBV19 and J is TRBJ2-2; no clear D gene. The CDR3 contains 15 residues. Trimming shortened V by 0 bases and J by 6 bases, and 11 bases separated the two germline ends. Germline CDR1 is LNHDA and CDR2 is SQIVND (reference sequence). CDR3 residues: CASSIEATIPGELFF. CDR3 DNA: TGTGCCAGTAGTATAGAAGCCACCATCCCCGGGGAGCTGTTTTTT.

The chain uses TRBV15 and TRBJ1-5; 9 bases are a match to TRBD1. The CDR3 is made up of 16 amino acids. In germline, CDR1 is LNHNV, CDR2 YYDKDF (reference sequence). Trimming at V came to 0 bases and at J to 5 bases, leaving 5 bases not matched to a gene. CDR3 amino acids: CATSRDGGQGYQPQHF. The DNA of the CDR3 is TGTGCCACCAGCAGAGACGGGGGACAGGGTTATCAGCCCCAGCATTTT.

This clone is classed as medium-sized (0.01 to 0.1%). The chain recombines TRBV6-8 with TRBJ1-1; TRBD1 aligns across 10 bases. The CDR3 extends over 16 amino acids. The germline CDR1 and CDR2 sequences are MNHGY and SAAAGT. J lost 5 bases, V lost 4 bases, and 10 bases had no gene match. CDR3 sequence (DNA): TGTGCCAGCAGTTCGCCGCGACAGGGGGCGAGGACTGAAGCTTTCTTT. Translation gives CASSSPRQGARTEAFF.

This chain links TRBV30 with TRBJ2-7, with a tentative D call TRBD1 (6 bases). The germline CDR1 and CDR2 sequences are GTSNPN and SVGIG (reference sequence). The CDR3 is made up of 14 amino acids. V gave up 2 bases and J gave up 4 bases, with 15 bases separating them. This CDR3 reads CAWSPKTGLYEQYF. The CDR3 nucleotides are TGTGCCTGGAGTCCAAAGACAGGTTTGTACGAGCAGTACTTC.

The chain combines TRBV11-3 with TRBJ1-6; D remains unclear. Trimming cost V 5 bases and J 8 bases, with 13 bases left between them. This CDR3 is 14 amino acids long. Germline CDR1 is SGHNT and CDR2 is YENEEA. The CDR3: CASSQGIGDSPLHF. The CDR3 bases are TGTGCCAGCAGCCAAGGAATTGGGGATTCACCCCTCCACTTT.

This chain uses TRBV11-3 with TRBJ2-3, with 9 bases fitting TRBD2. Germline loops: CDR1 SGHNT, CDR2 YENEEA. The ends lost 5 bases at V and 1 base at J; junction bases unmatched: 7. The length of the CDR3 is 16 residues. CDR3 DNA: TGTGCCAGCAGCGTGCGGGGGGGCAAGGGCACAGATACGCAGTATTTT. The encoded protein is CASSVRGGKGTDTQYF. Drawing the rest from reference TRBV11-3 and TRBJ2-3, the complete variable domain is EAGVVQSPRYKIIEKKQPVAFWCNPISGHNTLYWYLQNLGQGPELLIRYENEEAVDDSQLPKDRFSAERLKGVDSTLKIQPAELGDSAVYLCASSVRGGKGTDTQYFGPGTRLTVL.

The chain is built from TRBV10-2 and TRBJ2-3, with a tentative D call TRBD2 (7 bases). With 0 bases removed from V and 8 bases from J, the gap between germline ends came to 9 bases. The CDR3 covers 13 residues. From germline, CDR1 is WSHSY and CDR2 SAAADI. The CDR3 loop is CASSESGGGTQYF. CDR3 nucleotide sequence: TGCGCCAGCAGTGAGTCAGGGGGGGGTACGCAGTATTTT.

The sample holds a few counts of this clone. The V call is TRBV11-3, the J call TRBJ1-3; tentatively, D is TRBD1 (5 bases). The V gene's germline CDR1 is SGHNT and CDR2 YENEEA. V lost 3 bases, J lost 4 bases, and 10 bases lay in between. The CDR3 length is 14 residues. In nucleotides, the CDR3 is TGTGCCAGCAGCTTGGTCGGGGCCGGAAACACCATATATTTT. It yields the protein CASSLVGAGNTIYF.

The rearrangement links TRBV30 to TRBJ1-1; D is perhaps TRBD1 (6 bases). Germline assignment: CDR1 GTSNPN and CDR2 SVGIG (reference sequence). The V end was cut by 5 bases, the J end by 13 bases, with 17 bases between. The CDR3 is made up of 11 amino acids. CDR3 amino acids: CAWVTGPRVFF. The CDR3 region has the DNA TGTGCCTGGGTTACAGGGCCACGGGTTTTCTTT.

In DNA form, the CDR3 reads TGTGCCAGCAGTTTAAACAGGGGGCAAGAAAAACTGTTTTTT. It is translated as CASSLNRGQEKLFF. The chain recombines TRBV27 with TRBJ1-4, with 9 bases fitting TRBD1. Germline V gives CDR1 MNHEY, CDR2 SMNVEV (reference sequence). V dropped 2 bases and J dropped 8; count of bases not matched to a gene: 3. This CDR3 is 14 amino acids long.

This chain links TRBV12-5 with TRBJ2-5, with TRBD2 identical over 12 bases. Germline V gene lookup returns CDR1 LGHNT and CDR2 FRNRAP. The V and J ends lost 5 bases and 5 bases, in that order; junction bases with no gene match: 3. CDR3 length: 14 amino acids. The CDR3: CASGASGGGETQYF. The DNA for the CDR3 is TGTGCTAGTGGTGCTAGCGGGGGGGGCGAGACCCAGTACTTC.

Only a few counts were recorded for this clone. This rearrangement joins TRBV6-8 to TRBJ2-6; 7 nucleotides match TRBD1. The CDR3 sequence is 19 residues long. Germline V CDR1 and CDR2: MNHGY, SAAAGT. Losses at the gene ends were 2 bases for V and 4 bases for J; bases not matched to a gene: 14. The CDR3 protein is CASSYRPPSTGVGANVLTF. CDR3 DNA: TGTGCCAGCAGTTACCGCCCCCCCAGCACAGGGGTAGGGGCCAACGTCCTGACTTTC.

The chain combines TRBV5-1 with TRBJ2-1, with 8 nucleotides matching TRBD1. Germline V lookup: CDR1 SGHRS, CDR2 YFSETQ. V was clipped by 5 bases and J by 6 bases; unmatched bases: 16. CDR3 length: 17 amino acids. The CDR3 protein is CASSLRPSGQGVNEQFF. DNA of the CDR3: TGCGCCAGCAGTTTACGCCCTTCCGGACAGGGTGTCAATGAGCAGTTCTTC.

The rearrangement joins TRBV30 to TRBJ1-3; D call uncertain. V lost 2 bases, J lost 0 bases, and 8 bases lay in between. Germline values: CDR1 GTSNPN, CDR2 SVGIG (reference sequence). The CDR3 spans 14 residues. The CDR3 protein is CAWSRSGSGNTIYF. As DNA, the CDR3 is TGTGCCTGGAGTAGGTCGGGCTCTGGAAACACCATATATTTT.

V gene TRBV15 combines with J gene TRBJ1-1; 9 bases fit TRBD1. CDR3 length equals 15 residues. CDR1 is LNHNV and CDR2 is YYDKDF in the germline V gene (reference sequence). The junction had 11 bases not matched to a gene; V was cut back by 5 bases and J by 7 bases. CDR3 DNA: TGTGCCACCAGCCGAACAGGGGGCGAAGATGATGAAGCTTTCTTT. It translates to CATSRTGGEDDEAFF.